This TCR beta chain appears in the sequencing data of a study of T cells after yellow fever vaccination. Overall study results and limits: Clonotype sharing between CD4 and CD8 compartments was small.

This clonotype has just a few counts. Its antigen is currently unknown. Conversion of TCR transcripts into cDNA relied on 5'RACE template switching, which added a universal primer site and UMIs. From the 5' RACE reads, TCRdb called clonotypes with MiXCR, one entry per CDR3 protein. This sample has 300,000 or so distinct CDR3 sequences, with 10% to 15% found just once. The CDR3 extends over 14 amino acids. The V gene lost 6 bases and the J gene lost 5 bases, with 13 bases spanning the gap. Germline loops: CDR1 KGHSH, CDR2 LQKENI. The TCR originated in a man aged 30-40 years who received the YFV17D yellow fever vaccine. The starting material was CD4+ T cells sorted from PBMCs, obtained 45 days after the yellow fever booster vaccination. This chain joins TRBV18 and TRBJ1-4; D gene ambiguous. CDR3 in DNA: TGTGCCAGCTCCCTCCTCCTGGAGAATGAAAAACTGTTTTTT. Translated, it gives CASSLLLENEKLFF.